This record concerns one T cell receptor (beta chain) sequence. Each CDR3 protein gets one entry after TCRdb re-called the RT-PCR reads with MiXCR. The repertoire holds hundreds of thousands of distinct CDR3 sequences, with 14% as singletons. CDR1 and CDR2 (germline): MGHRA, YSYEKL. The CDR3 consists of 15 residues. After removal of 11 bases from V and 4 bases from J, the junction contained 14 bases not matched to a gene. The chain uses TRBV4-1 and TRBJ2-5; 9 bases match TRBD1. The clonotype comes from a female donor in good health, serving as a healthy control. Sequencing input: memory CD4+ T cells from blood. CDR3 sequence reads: CAAVPDRGDGETQYF. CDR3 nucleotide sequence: TGCGCCGCTGTACCAGACAGGGGGGATGGAGAGACCCAGTACTTC.